What follows are 26 T cell receptor beta chains derived from one specimen sequenced in a study of T cells in women clearing cervical HPV infection. The table came from immunoSEQ multiplex PCR; TCRdb's copy has only in-frame clones and leaves some out. The data include 46,000 or so clones; the top ten clones carry approximately 34%. The sample comprised blood buffy coat. The source of these receptors is a woman aged 18-70 years with a cervical HPV16 infection that either progressed to CIN3+ or cleared (not recorded which).

As regards this clone: The CDR3 goes on 3 residues after the read ends, and that part is filled in from the germline J gene. The V gene is TRBV2, the J gene TRBJ2-1; D remains ambiguous. Germline V lookup: CDR1 SNHLY, CDR2 FYNNEI. V lost 7 bases and J lost 5, with 15 bases in between. The CDR3 sequence is 14 residues long. CDR3 DNA, as far as it was read: TGTGCCAGCACCCGAGTTGGCGGAAACAATGAG. This encodes CASTRVGGNNE. The complete CDR3 protein is CASTRVGGNNEQFF. The full variable domain, completed using reference TRBV2 and TRBJ2-1, is EPEVTQTPSHQVTQMGQEVILRCVPISNHLYFYWYRQILGQKVEFLVSFYNNEISEKSEIFDDQFSVERPDGSNFTLKIRSTKLEDSAMYFCASTRVGGNNEQFFGPGTRLTVL.

Turning to this clone: With the read ending 3 residues before the CDR3 end, the germline J gene is used to fill in that end. The V gene is TRBV5-6, the J gene TRBJ2-1, with 7 bases aligning to TRBD1. This CDR3 comprises 14 residues. The J segment lost 5 bases and the V segment lost 3 bases, leaving 5 bases of the junction unmatched. Per germline, CDR1 SGHDT and CDR2 YYEEEE. The CDR3 spells CASSSDTGDNEQFF. The part of the CDR3 DNA that was read is TGTGCCAGCAGCTCGGACACAGGGGACAATGAG.

As for this clone: The read ends 3 residues early relative to the CDR3; the germline J gene fills the gap. V gene TRBV6-2 or TRBV6-3 combines with J gene TRBJ1-1; 8 bases agree with TRBD1. V shed 7 bases and J 5 bases; nucleotides not matched to a gene: 12. The CDR3 is 15 residues long. Germline V CDR1 and CDR2: MNHEY, SVGEGT. The sequenced CDR3 bases are TGTGCCAGCACCCCAGGGGGCAAGGTTTTAACTGAA. As protein: CASTPGGKVLTE. The full CDR3 protein reads CASTPGGKVLTEAFF.

About this clone itself: Read coverage stops 3 residues before the CDR3 terminus; the germline J gene supplies the remainder. The chain carries TRBV11-1 and TRBJ1-2; a possible D gene is TRBD1 (6 bases). Germline V gene sequence: CDR1 SGHAT, CDR2 FQDESV (reference sequence). V shed 5 bases and J shed 4 bases, with 14 bases lying between them. The CDR3 is 14 amino acids. The CDR3 region is CASSQGRTAYGYTF. The CDR3 DNA, read in part, is TGTGCCAGCAGCCAGGGTCGGACAGCCTATGGC.

Concerning this clone: Coverage ceases 3 residues before the CDR3 finishes, and the germline J gene fills in the end. The chain recombines TRBV11-2 with TRBJ2-7; D may be TRBD1 (5 bases). V lost 1 base and J 2 bases, leaving 12 bases between the germline ends. Germline assignment: CDR1 SGHAT and CDR2 FQNNGV. The CDR3 totals 15 residues. The sequenced part of the CDR3 DNA is TGTGCCAGCAGCTTAGTTGGGGCCTCTACCTACGAG. Translated, it gives CASSLVGASTYE. The entire CDR3 reads CASSLVGASTYEQYF.

On this clone itself: The read terminates 3 residues ahead of where the CDR3 ends, so the germline J gene completes it. The V gene is TRBV30, the J gene TRBJ1-3, with D perhaps matching TRBD1 (6 bases). V lost 0 bases, J lost 3 bases, and 15 bases lay in between. The V gene's germline CDR1 is GTSNPN and CDR2 SVGIG (reference sequence). The CDR3 loop spans 16 amino acids. The part of the CDR3 DNA that was read is TGTGCCTGGAGTGTCCCTCGGGGGGCGAGTGGAAACACC. The encoded protein is CAWSVPRGASGNT. In full, the CDR3 reads CAWSVPRGASGNTIYF.

About this clone: The read falls 3 residues short of the CDR3 end, and the missing part is taken from the germline J gene. The V call is TRBV7-8, the J call TRBJ2-3, with 7 bases fitting TRBD1. The CDR3 length is 15 residues. Germline V gives CDR1 SGHVS, CDR2 FQNEAQ. The sequenced CDR3 bases are TGTGCCAGCAGCTTAGGAGTCGGGACAGATCAGCCG. Translated, it gives CASSLGVGTDQP. The entire CDR3 reads CASSLGVGTDQPQYF.

Turning to this clone: With the read ending 3 residues before the CDR3 end, the germline J gene is used to fill in that end. The chain recombines TRBV18 with TRBJ2-3; 10 bases map to TRBD1. The CDR3 has 14 residues. CDR1 is KGHSH and CDR2 is LQKENI in the germline V gene. The CDR3 spells CASSFRDRGETQYF. The CDR3 DNA, read in part, is TGTGCCAGCTCATTCCGGGACAGGGGAGAGACG.

Points on this clone: From the germline J gene comes the end of the CDR3, since the read stops 3 residues before it. The chain links TRBV7-2 to TRBJ2-2; no firm D call. This CDR3 has 15 residues. Germline lookup yields CDR1 SGHTA and CDR2 FQGNSA. CDR3: CASSLATLTNEKLFF. CDR3 DNA, as far as it was read: TGTGCCAGCAGCTTAGCTACCCTCACTAATGAAAAG.

As concerns this clone: Read data end 3 residues before the CDR3 end; the end is taken from the germline J gene. This chain connects TRBV7-6 to TRBJ1-1; no clear D gene. Germline CDR1 SGHVS, CDR2 FNYEAQ. CDR3 size: 14 residues. Trimming stripped 6 bases from V and 0 bases from J, with 11 bases between. The part of the CDR3 DNA that was read is TGTGCCAGCAGTTTAACACCGATGAACACTGAA. Its translation is CASSLTPMNTE. The entire CDR3 protein is CASSLTPMNTEAFF.

Points on this clone: Read sequence stops 3 residues before the CDR3 end, and the germline J gene provides the missing end. The J gene is TRBJ2-2, the V gene TRBV5-1, with 8 bases lining up with TRBD1. The CDR3 contains 13 residues. Germline CDR1 and CDR2: SGHRS and YFSETQ. CDR3 protein: CASQGAGANVLFF. The sequenced part of the CDR3 DNA is TGCGCCAGCCAGGGGGCTGGGGCCAACGTG.

The part of the CDR3 DNA that was read is TGTGCCAGCAGTGAATCAAAGATTGCAGGGACTTGGAATCAGCCG. Protein product: CASSESKIAGTWNQP. The full CDR3 protein is CASSESKIAGTWNQPQYF. The chain carries TRBV6-1 and TRBJ2-3, with TRBD2 as a possible D gene (6 bases). The observed sequence ends 3 residues before the CDR3 terminus, with the missing tail filled in from the germline J gene. Germline V gives CDR1 MNHNS, CDR2 SASEGT. The CDR3 covers 18 residues.

As regards this clone: The CDR3 is cut off 3 residues early in the read; its end comes from the germline J gene. The rearrangement uses TRBV19 and TRBJ2-2; D may be TRBD1 (5 bases). CDR3 length equals 18 residues. Germline V gene lookup returns CDR1 LNHDA and CDR2 SQIVND (reference sequence). The CDR3 sequence is CASSISPGISSGANVLFF. Partial CDR3 DNA: TGTGCCAGTAGTATAAGTCCAGGAATTAGCTCTGGGGCCAACGTG.

Of note for this clone: The CDR3 end falls 3 residues outside the read, so it is completed with the germline J gene. The chain links TRBV19 to TRBJ2-3, with D unclear. Per the germline V gene, CDR1 is LNHDA and CDR2 is SQIVND (reference sequence). CDR3 length: 12 amino acids. The CDR3 sequence: CASRASSQTQYF. The CDR3 bases that were read are TGTGCCAGTCGAGCCTCTTCACAGACG.

For this clone: The read terminates 3 residues ahead of where the CDR3 ends, so the germline J gene completes it. This chain connects TRBV2 to TRBJ2-3; 10 nucleotides agree with TRBD2. The CDR3 totals 16 residues. With V trimmed by 6 bases and J by 4 bases, 10 bases remained unmatched. CDR1 and CDR2 from the germline V gene are SNHLY and FYNNEI. CDR3 in amino acids: CASRILAGKSPDTQYF. The DNA read from the CDR3 is TGTGCCAGCAGAATACTAGCGGGGAAGTCCCCAGATACG.

Worth noting for this clone: The read comes to an end 3 residues before the CDR3 does, leaving the germline J gene to fill in the end. This chain joins TRBV4-2 and TRBJ2-3; TRBD2 agrees at 8 bases. The CDR3 runs to 15 residues. Germline V gene lookup returns CDR1 LGHNA and CDR2 YNFKEQ. The ends lost 4 bases at V and 1 base at J; junction bases unmatched: 4. CDR3 sequence reads: CASSPPAGGTDTQYF. The covered CDR3 bases are TGTGCCAGCAGCCCACCAGCGGGAGGCACAGATACG.

Notes on this clone: The sequence runs out 3 residues before the end of the CDR3; the remainder is reconstructed from the germline J gene. The chain combines TRBV30 with TRBJ2-1; 7 nucleotides agree with TRBD2. With V trimmed by 2 bases and J by 3 bases, 7 bases remained unmatched. Germline V gene lookup returns CDR1 GTSNPN and CDR2 SVGIG (reference sequence). The CDR3 totals 15 residues. CDR3 sequence reads: CAWSFGLDLYNEQFF. The sequenced CDR3 bases are TGTGCCTGGAGTTTTGGACTAGACCTCTACAATGAG.

Concerning this clone: The read ends 3 residues before the CDR3 terminus; that terminus is restored from the germline J gene. The chain has TRBV7-6 and TRBJ2-2, with no clear D. The CDR3 covers 12 residues. V was trimmed by 6 bases and J by 2 bases, leaving 4 bases between them. Germline V lookup: CDR1 SGHVS, CDR2 FNYEAQ. Partial CDR3 DNA: TGTGCCAGCAGTCTAAACACCGGGGAG. Translation gives CASSLNTGE. The whole CDR3 sequence reads CASSLNTGELFF.

In regard to this clone: Read sequence stops 3 residues before the CDR3 end, and the germline J gene provides the missing end. The genes are TRBV6-4 and TRBJ2-1, with TRBD2 matching over 10 bases. The CDR3 is 16 residues long. Germline V gives CDR1 MRHNA, CDR2 SNTAGT. The J segment lost 9 bases and the V segment lost 0 bases, leaving 8 bases of the junction unmatched. The CDR3 sequence is CASSDSASGRGGEQFF. The sequenced CDR3 bases are TGTGCCAGCAGTGACTCGGCTAGCGGGAGAGGAGGTGAG.

Remarks on this clone: The CDR3 goes on 3 residues after the read ends, and that part is filled in from the germline J gene. The chain couples TRBV20-1 to TRBJ2-7; tentatively, D is TRBD2 (5 bases). Looked up from germline, CDR1 is DFQATT and CDR2 is SNEGSKA (reference sequence). This CDR3 spans 12 amino acids. The germline V and J ends were trimmed by 1 base and 6 bases, with 10 bases remaining between them. CDR3 bases read: TGCAGTGCTAGAGGTGGACTGGTCGAG. Residues: CSARGGLVE. The full-length CDR3 reads as CSARGGLVEQYF.

Points on this clone: The read falls 3 residues short of the CDR3 end, and the missing part is taken from the germline J gene. This chain connects TRBV6-1 to TRBJ1-2; TRBD1 matches 8 bases. This CDR3 has 12 amino acids. Germline CDR1 reads MNHNS; CDR2 reads SASEGT. CDR3 DNA, as far as it was read: TGTGCCAGCAGCGAAACAGGGGGAGGC. This codes for CASSETGGG. The full CDR3 reads CASSETGGGYTF.

In the case of this clone: The CDR3 end lies 3 residues beyond the end of the read and is filled in from the germline J gene. The chain combines TRBV7-2 with TRBJ2-7; 9 bases are a match to TRBD1. Trimming at V came to 6 bases and at J to 4 bases, leaving 4 bases not matched to a gene. The CDR3 totals 13 residues. CDR1 and CDR2 (germline): SGHTA, FQGNSA. CDR3 DNA, as far as it was read: TGTGCCAGCAGAGGGACAGGGAGGTACGAG. Its protein is CASRGTGRYE. In full, the CDR3 is CASRGTGRYEQYF.

To note about this clone: The sequence runs out 3 residues before the end of the CDR3; the remainder is reconstructed from the germline J gene. This rearrangement joins TRBV19 to TRBJ1-4, with D hard to call. The CDR3 runs to 14 residues. Germline assignment: CDR1 LNHDA and CDR2 SQIVND (reference sequence). CDR3 region: CASSIIQPNSPLFF. The covered CDR3 bases are TGTGCCAGTAGTATTATACAGCCTAATTCACCA.

Concerning this clone: The read ends 3 residues shy of where the CDR3 ends; the end is completed using the germline J gene. Other DNA sequences of this sample code for an identical CDR3. The J gene is TRBJ1-3, the V gene TRBV7-9; perhaps TRBD1 as D (6 bases). Germline CDR1 is SEHNR and CDR2 is FQNEAQ (reference sequence). The CDR3 has 14 amino acids. Trimming pared 1 base from V and 4 bases from J, leaving 8 bases between. The sequenced part of the CDR3 DNA is TGTGCCAGCAGCTTAGACGGACAGGGAAACACC. It yields the protein CASSLDGQGNT. The full CDR3 protein reads CASSLDGQGNTIYF.

A note on this clone: The read comes to an end 3 residues before the CDR3 does, leaving the germline J gene to fill in the end. The chain recombines TRBV7-6 with TRBJ2-7; 10 nucleotides line up with TRBD1. Losses at the gene ends were 1 base for V and 3 bases for J; bases not matched to a gene: 3. This CDR3 comprises 15 residues. Germline CDR1 is SGHVS and CDR2 is FNYEAQ. The CDR3 here is CASSLGGTGVYEQYF. CDR3 DNA, as far as it was read: TGTGCCAGCAGCTTAGGGGGGACAGGGGTCTACGAG.

Concerning this clone itself: Sequencing ends 3 residues short of the CDR3 end; the germline J gene provides the rest. The chain couples TRBV30 to TRBJ2-3, with 8 bases lining up with TRBD1. This CDR3 is 14 amino acids long. Germline CDR1 is GTSNPN and CDR2 is SVGIG (reference sequence). Here the CDR3 reads CAWRAGGAGQPQYF. The covered CDR3 bases are TGTGCCTGGAGGGCAGGGGGCGCGGGTCAGCCG.